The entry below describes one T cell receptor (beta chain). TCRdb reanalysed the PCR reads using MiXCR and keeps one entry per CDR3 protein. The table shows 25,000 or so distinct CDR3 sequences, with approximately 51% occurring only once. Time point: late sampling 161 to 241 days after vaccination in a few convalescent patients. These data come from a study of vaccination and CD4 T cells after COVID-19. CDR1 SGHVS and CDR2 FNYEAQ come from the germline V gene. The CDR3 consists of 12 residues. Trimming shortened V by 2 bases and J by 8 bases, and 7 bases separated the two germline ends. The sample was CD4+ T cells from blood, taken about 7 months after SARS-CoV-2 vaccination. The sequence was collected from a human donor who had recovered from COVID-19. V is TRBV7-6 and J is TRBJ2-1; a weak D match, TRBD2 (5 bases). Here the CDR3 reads CASSLHGDEQFF. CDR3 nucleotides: TGTGCCAGCAGCTTACACGGGGATGAGCAGTTCTTC.